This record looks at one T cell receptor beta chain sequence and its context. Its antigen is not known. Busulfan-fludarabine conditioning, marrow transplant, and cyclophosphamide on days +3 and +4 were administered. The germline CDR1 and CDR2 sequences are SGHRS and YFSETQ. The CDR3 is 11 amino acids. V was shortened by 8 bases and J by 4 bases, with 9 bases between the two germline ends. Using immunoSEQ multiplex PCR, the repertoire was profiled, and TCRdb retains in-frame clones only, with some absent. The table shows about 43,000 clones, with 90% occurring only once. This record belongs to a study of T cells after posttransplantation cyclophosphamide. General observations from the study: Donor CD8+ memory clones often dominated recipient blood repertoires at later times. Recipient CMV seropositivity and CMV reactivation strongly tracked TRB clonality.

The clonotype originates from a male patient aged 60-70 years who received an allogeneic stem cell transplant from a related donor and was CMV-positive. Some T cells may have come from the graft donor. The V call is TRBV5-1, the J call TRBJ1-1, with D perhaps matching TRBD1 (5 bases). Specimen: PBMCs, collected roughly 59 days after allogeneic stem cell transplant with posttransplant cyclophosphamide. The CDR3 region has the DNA TGCGCCAGTCAGGGAAGCACTGAAGCTTTCTTT. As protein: CASQGSTEAFF.